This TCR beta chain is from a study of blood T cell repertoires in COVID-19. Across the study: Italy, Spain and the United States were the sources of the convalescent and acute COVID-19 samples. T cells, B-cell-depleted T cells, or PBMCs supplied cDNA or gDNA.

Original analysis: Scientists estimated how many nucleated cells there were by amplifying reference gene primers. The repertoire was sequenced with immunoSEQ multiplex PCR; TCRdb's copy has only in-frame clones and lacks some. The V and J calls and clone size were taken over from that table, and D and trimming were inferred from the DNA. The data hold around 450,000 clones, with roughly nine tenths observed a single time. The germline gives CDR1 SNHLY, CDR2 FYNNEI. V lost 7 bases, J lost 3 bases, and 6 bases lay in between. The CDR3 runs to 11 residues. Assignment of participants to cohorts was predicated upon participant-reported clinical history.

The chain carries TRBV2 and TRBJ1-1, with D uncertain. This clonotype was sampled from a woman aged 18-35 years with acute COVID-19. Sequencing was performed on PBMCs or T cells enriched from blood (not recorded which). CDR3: CASKADTEAFF. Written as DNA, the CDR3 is TGTGCCAGCAAGGCGGACACTGAAGCTTTCTTT. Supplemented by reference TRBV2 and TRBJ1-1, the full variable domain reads EPEVTQTPSHQVTQMGQEVILRCVPISNHLYFYWYRQILGQKVEFLVSFYNNEISEKSEIFDDQFSVERPDGSNFTLKIRSTKLEDSAMYFCASKADTEAFFGQGTRLTVV.